This passage covers 12 T cell receptor beta chains from one sample sequenced in a study of T cell responses to AZD1222 COVID-19 vaccine. Profiled with immunoSEQ multiplex PCR; TCRdb holds only in-frame clones, not every one. This table has tens of thousands of clones, 80% to 90% appearing once. Here the sequenced sample was peripheral blood, taken 28 days after the second AZD1222 dose. These receptors all come from an adult who received the AZD1222 COVID-19 vaccine.

The chain is built from TRBV3-1 (or the pseudogene TRBV3-2) and TRBJ2-7; 9 bases are shared with TRBD1. V was pared by 5 bases and J by 5 bases, with 13 bases of the junction left unmatched. The CDR3 is 16 residues long. Germline assignment: CDR1 LGHDT and CDR2 YNNKEL (reference sequence). The CDR3 region is CASSIHAGTGINEQYF. In DNA, the CDR3 is TGTGCCAGCAGCATTCACGCCGGGACAGGGATCAACGAGCAGTACTTC.

This chain uses TRBV5-1 with TRBJ2-7; 10 nucleotides match TRBD1. Trimming removed 5 bases from V and 7 bases from J; junction bases left unmatched: 15. Germline loops: CDR1 SGHRS, CDR2 YFSETQ. The CDR3 is 16 residues long. CDR3 in DNA: TGCGCCAGCAGGCACTCGATGACAGGGGGCTCGGAGGAGCAGTACTTC. Its translation: CASRHSMTGGSEEQYF.

J is TRBJ1-6 and V is TRBV2, with D uncertain. V lost 3 bases and J lost 7, with 7 bases in between. Per germline, CDR1 SNHLY and CDR2 FYNNEI. The CDR3 length is 13 residues. In DNA, the CDR3 is TGTGCCAGCAGTGATTGGAGGAATTCACCCCTCCACTTT. Translated, it gives CASSDWRNSPLHF.

This chain uses TRBV7-2 with TRBJ2-1, with 7 bases aligning to TRBD2. The CDR3 covers 17 residues. After removal of 1 base from V and 8 bases from J, the junction contained 14 bases not matched to a gene. Germline loops: CDR1 SGHTA, CDR2 FQGNSA. The CDR3 here is CASSLGLRERGNHEQFF. CDR3 bases: TGTGCCAGCAGCTTAGGGCTCCGAGAGCGGGGAAACCATGAGCAGTTCTTC.

The CDR3 bases are TGTGCCAGCAGCGTGTCGGCAGGCAACTCTGGAAACACCATATATTTT. Translated: CASSVSAGNSGNTIYF. The chain uses TRBV9 and TRBJ1-3; D call uncertain. This CDR3 has 16 amino acids. The V and J ends lost 2 bases and 0 bases respectively, with 12 bases between them. Germline values: CDR1 SGDLS, CDR2 YYNGEE.

The chain joins TRBV13 to TRBJ1-1; D gene uncertain. This CDR3 has 11 residues. Germline lookup yields CDR1 PRHDT and CDR2 FYEKMQ (reference sequence). The V gene lost 6 bases and the J gene lost 6 bases, with 8 bases spanning the gap. CDR3 in amino acids: CASSYVAEAFF. The DNA for the CDR3 is TGTGCCAGCAGTTATGTTGCTGAAGCTTTCTTT.

This clone appeared a few times. The chain uses TRBV10-1 and TRBJ1-3; D gene uncertain. Deletions cut 3 bases from V and 0 bases from J, with 6 bases between. CDR3 length: 14 amino acids. CDR1 is WNHNN and CDR2 is SYGVQD in the germline V gene (reference sequence). CDR3 nucleotides: TGCGCCAGCAGTGACTCTTCCTCTGGAAACACCATATATTTT. It encodes CASSDSSSGNTIYF.

This sequence joins TRBV11-2 and TRBJ2-5; D unclear. V gave up 2 bases and J gave up 7 bases, with 11 bases separating them. The germline V gene encodes CDR1 SGHAT and CDR2 FQNNGV. This CDR3 is built from 13 residues. CDR3 region: CASSLTLVGTQYF. The DNA of the CDR3 is TGTGCCAGCAGCTTAACTCTGGTGGGGACCCAGTACTTC.

The CDR3: CASSQDPPGELFF. CDR3 in DNA: TGCGCCAGCAGCCAAGACCCCCCCGGGGAGCTGTTTTTT. This chain connects TRBV4-3 to TRBJ2-2; D is uncertain. V lost 0 bases and J lost 6, with 5 bases in between. The CDR3 is 13 amino acids. From germline, CDR1 is LGHNA and CDR2 YSLEER.

A note on this clone: The sample has other DNA sequences that encode this CDR3 too. The CDR3 protein is CASSLEYEQFF. CDR3 coding DNA: TGCGCCAGCAGCCTGGAGTATGAGCAGTTCTTC. V gene TRBV5-1 combines with J gene TRBJ2-1; no clear D gene. With 4 bases removed from V and 8 bases from J, the gap between germline ends came to 7 bases. CDR3 length: 11 amino acids. Looked up from germline, CDR1 is SGHRS and CDR2 is YFSETQ.

V is TRBV11-2 and J is TRBJ2-7, with no clear D. V shed 5 bases and J shed 6 bases, with 8 bases lying between them. This CDR3 is 11 amino acids long. CDR1 is SGHAT, CDR2 FQNNGV, per germline. In DNA, the CDR3 is TGTGCCAGCAGCCCGTATACCGAGCAGTACTTC. It specifies CASSPYTEQYF.

The chain is built from TRBV7-2 and TRBJ1-2, with D perhaps matching TRBD1 (6 bases). CDR1 and CDR2 (germline): SGHTA, FQGNSA. The CDR3 extends over 12 amino acids. The V and J ends lost 5 bases and 8 bases respectively, with 12 bases between them. The CDR3 reads CASSTFRGGYTF. The CDR3 nucleotides are TGTGCCAGCAGCACCTTCAGGGGCGGCTACACCTTC.